The TCR beta chain under discussion was sequenced for a study of blood T cell repertoires in COVID-19. Whole-study context: Acute and convalescent COVID-19 samples came from the United States, Italy and Spain. T cells, B-cell-depleted T cells, or PBMCs supplied cDNA or gDNA.

Original handling: Reference gene primer amplification gave estimated nucleated cell counts. Sequencing used immunoSEQ multiplex PCR; TCRdb keeps in-frame clones, though not all of them. V and J calls and clone size are those listed in that table; D and trimming were worked out from the DNA. The sample lists 110,000 to 150,000 clones, about 77% seen once, with roughly 4.3% in the top ten. V lost 8 bases and J 10 bases, leaving 15 bases between the germline ends. CDR3 length: 13 amino acids. Germline V gene sequence: CDR1 MGHDK, CDR2 SYGVNS. V gene TRBV25-1 combines with J gene TRBJ1-6; tentative D call: TRBD1 (5 bases). The receptor comes from a man aged 55 to 70 with acute or convalescent COVID-19. What was sequenced was peripheral blood. In nucleotides, the CDR3 is TGTGCCAGCGGCGTACAGGATATCTCACCCCTCCACTTT. Its translation: CASGVQDISPLHF. Full variable domain (outside the CDR3, taken from reference TRBV25-1 and TRBJ1-6): EADIYQTPRYLVIGTGKKITLECSQTMGHDKMYWYQQDPGMELHLIHYSYGVNSTEKGDLSSESTVSRIRTEHFPLTLESARPSHTSQYLCASGVQDISPLHFGNGTRLTVT.